This T cell receptor beta chain stems from a study of blood T cell repertoires in COVID-19. This CDR3 spans 11 amino acids. Germline CDR1 reads SGHNT; CDR2 reads YYREEE (reference sequence). The germline V and J ends were trimmed by 3 bases and 4 bases, with 5 bases remaining between them. Clones were sequenced by immunoSEQ multiplex PCR, and TCRdb holds only the in-frame ones, with some missing. The data contain over 150,000 clones, 70% to 90% of them singletons. In this sample, this clone turned up many times. This clonotype was obtained from a woman over 75 with COVID-19, enrolled during active disease. This chain links TRBV5-4 with TRBJ2-7; no firm D call. Sequenced: peripheral blood. CDR3 coding DNA: TGTGCCAGCAGCTCGTTTTACGAGCAGTACTTC. This encodes CASSSFYEQYF.